This record looks at one T cell receptor beta chain sequence and its context. Its antigen is still unknown. This entry comes from a study of post-analysis software for immune sequencing data. Germline V gene data show CDR1 as MNHNY and CDR2 as SVGAGI (reference sequence). CDR3 size: 16 residues. The ends were cut back, 5 bases at V and 3 bases at J, with 16 bases in the middle. Study-level results: Controls showed significantly higher normalized Chao1 diversity than did multiple sclerosis patients. Patients showed TRBV5-6, TRBV5-1 and TRBV20-1 among five TRBV segments more frequent than in controls.

TCR beta cDNA libraries had unique molecular identifiers. Starting from around 0.96 to 9.9 million T cells, the study yielded about 500,000 cDNA molecules. TCRdb passed the PCR reads through MiXCR, listing each CDR3 protein once. This sample has about 540,000 distinct CDR3 sequences, with around 34% found just once. V is TRBV6-6 and J is TRBJ2-2, with D unclear. This TCR derives from a girl aged 2-17 years with multiple sclerosis. The sequenced sample consisted of blood. The chain's CDR3 is CASSTRHPGDTGELFF. The CDR3 nucleotides are TGTGCCAGCAGTACGAGACACCCTGGCGACACCGGGGAGCTGTTTTTT.